Within the sample, the clone carrying this T cell receptor beta chain is medium-sized. MiXCR was run by TCRdb on the 5' RACE reads, yielding one entry per CDR3 protein. Here the sample spans tens of thousands of distinct CDR3 sequences, roughly 5.7% being singletons. CDR3 length: 13 residues. Germline CDR1 and CDR2: WNHNN and SYGVQD (reference sequence). The germline V and J ends were trimmed by 3 bases and 4 bases, with 7 bases remaining between them. The data were obtained in a study of early T cells in non-severe SARS-CoV-2 infection. The sequence was obtained from an adult who was a healthcare worker with PCR-confirmed SARS-CoV-2 infection or an uninfected control (not recorded which). The V and J genes are TRBV10-1 and TRBJ2-1; D may be TRBD1 or TRBD2 (5 bases each). Sequenced sample: whole blood. Here the CDR3 reads CASSEGEYNEQFF. Written as DNA, the CDR3 is TGCGCCAGCAGTGAAGGGGAGTACAATGAGCAGTTCTTC.